The 21 T cell receptor beta chains below come from one sample, sequenced in a study of shared T cell receptors in the human thymus. The assay was immunoSEQ multiplex PCR, and TCRdb's table has in-frame clones only and misses some. The sample shows about 380,000 clones, approximately 95% of them seen only once. Input material: thymocytes. The receptors come from a human donor.

This sequence joins TRBV6-6 and TRBJ1-5; D gene unclear. CDR3 length: 15 amino acids. Trimming shortened V by 6 bases and J by 5 bases, and 17 bases separated the two germline ends. Germline V gene sequence: CDR1 MNHNY, CDR2 SVGAGI (reference sequence). The CDR3 DNA is TGTGCCAGCAGCCTCACTTGGGGTGAGGATCAGCCCCAGCATTTT. Translated: CASSLTWGEDQPQHF.

V and J are TRBV5-1 and TRBJ1-1; possible D gene TRBD1, 6 bases. V gave up 3 bases and J gave up 5 bases, with 17 bases separating them. CDR1 and CDR2 (germline): SGHRS, YFSETQ. The CDR3 has 15 amino acids. The CDR3 bases are TGCGCCAGCAGCTCGGGAGGGAGGGGGAGGACTGAAGCTTTCTTT. This codes for CASSSGGRGRTEAFF.

The V and J genes are TRBV12-5 and TRBJ2-3, with D possibly being TRBD1 or TRBD2 (5 bases each). Trimming removed 5 bases at V and 2 bases at J, with 17 bases between. Germline CDR1 LGHNT, CDR2 FRNRAP. The CDR3 has 16 residues. The CDR3 loop reads CASGTDRDPNTDTQYF. Here the CDR3 DNA reads TGTGCTAGTGGTACCGATCGGGACCCGAACACAGATACGCAGTATTTT.

This chain links TRBV18 with TRBJ1-1; D gene unclear. Trimming cost V 4 bases and J 1 base, with 10 bases left between them. This CDR3 contains 14 residues. Looked up from germline, CDR1 is KGHSH and CDR2 is LQKENI. Here the CDR3 DNA reads TGTGCCAGCTCACGATCTGGGCAGAACACTGAAGCTTTCTTT. Translating it yields CASSRSGQNTEAFF.

The genes are TRBV19 and TRBJ2-3, with 9 bases that match TRBD1. The CDR3 extends over 15 amino acids. CDR1 and CDR2 from the germline V gene are LNHDA and SQIVND (reference sequence). Trimming took 4 bases from V and 2 from J; bases not matched to a gene: 4. The CDR3 reads CASSTRDRATDTQYF. Here the CDR3 DNA reads TGTGCCAGTAGTACCCGGGACAGGGCCACAGATACGCAGTATTTT.

This rearrangement joins TRBV7-6 to TRBJ2-3; 7 nucleotides line up with TRBD2. Trimming removed 1 base from V and 0 bases from J; junction bases left unmatched: 4. Germline V gene sequence: CDR1 SGHVS, CDR2 FNYEAQ. This CDR3 region has 16 residues. For the CDR3, the DNA is TGTGCCAGCAGCTTAGGCCCTAGCGGTAGCACAGATACGCAGTATTTT. Translating gives CASSLGPSGSTDTQYF.

This chain links TRBV7-2 with TRBJ2-1, with 7 bases that match TRBD2. Germline CDR1 and CDR2: SGHTA and FQGNSA. This CDR3 spans 19 amino acids. J gave up 6 bases and V 2 bases, and 19 bases lay outside the gene matches. CDR3 region: CASSLPQTVGLVKSNEQFF. CDR3 nucleotides: TGTGCCAGCAGCTTACCCCAAACCGTTGGACTAGTGAAATCCAATGAGCAGTTCTTC.

The gene calls are TRBV7-9 and TRBJ2-7; D possibly matches TRBD1 or TRBD2 (5 bases each). This CDR3 region has 16 residues. Trimming left V 2 bases short and J 3 bases short, with 17 bases between. Germline V gene sequence: CDR1 SEHNR, CDR2 FQNEAQ (reference sequence). The CDR3 sequence is CASSLRGPPHLYEQYF. The CDR3 nucleotides are TGTGCCAGCAGCTTAAGGGGACCACCCCACCTCTACGAGCAGTACTTC.

The chain links TRBV7-2 to TRBJ2-1, with D possibly TRBD2 on 5 matching bases. This CDR3 spans 15 amino acids. V lost 1 base and J lost 4, with 11 bases in between. Germline V gene lookup returns CDR1 SGHTA and CDR2 FQGNSA. This chain's CDR3 is CASSLGSGPYNEQFF. The CDR3 region has the DNA TGTGCCAGCAGCTTAGGAAGCGGACCTTACAATGAGCAGTTCTTC.

V is TRBV4-2 and J is TRBJ2-7; 7 bases align to TRBD2. The ends lost 5 bases at V and 7 bases at J; junction bases unmatched: 11. This CDR3 comprises 14 residues. Germline V gene data show CDR1 as LGHNA and CDR2 as YNFKEQ. The CDR3 is CASSFGRGRVEQYF. As DNA, the CDR3 is TGTGCCAGCAGCTTCGGGCGGGGGAGGGTAGAGCAGTACTTC.

The gene calls are TRBV11-3 and TRBJ2-7; D gene uncertain. V was shortened by 1 base and J by 2 bases, with 6 bases between the two germline ends. Looked up from germline, CDR1 is SGHNT and CDR2 is YENEEA. This CDR3 is built from 13 residues. The CDR3 DNA reads as TGTGCCAGCAGCTTAGGGGCCACCTACGAGCAGTACTTC. Translating it yields CASSLGATYEQYF.

Turning to this clone: Other DNA sequences in the same sample also yield this CDR3. The rearrangement links TRBV4-1 to TRBJ2-5, with 7 positions matching TRBD1. CDR1 and CDR2 from the germline V gene are MGHRA and YSYEKL. The CDR3 is 16 amino acids. The V and J ends lost 1 base and 4 bases, in that order; junction bases with no gene match: 9. Written as DNA, the CDR3 is TGCGCCAGCAGCCAAGGCAACAGGGGATTTCGAGAGACCCAGTACTTC. This gives the protein CASSQGNRGFRETQYF.

This rearrangement joins TRBV2 to TRBJ1-2, with D perhaps matching TRBD1 (5 bases). This CDR3 contains 17 residues. Germline-derived CDR1 and CDR2 are SNHLY and FYNNEI. V was clipped by 6 bases and J by 2 bases, with 22 bases between them. The CDR3 reads CASRNRRILDSNYGYTF. CDR3 sequence (DNA): TGTGCCAGCAGAAACCGAAGGATTTTAGACAGCAACTATGGCTACACCTTC.

In its sample, this clone was seen once. The genes are TRBV6-5 and TRBJ2-1; 8 bases fit TRBD1. The germline V gene has CDR1 MNHEY and CDR2 SVGAGI. CDR3 length equals 15 residues. The ends lost 0 bases at V and 7 bases at J; junction bases unmatched: 5. CDR3 sequence (DNA): TGTGCCAGCAGTTACTCGGACAGGGTCCTGAATGAGCAGTTCTTC. Protein: CASSYSDRVLNEQFF.

The chain recombines TRBV6-6 with TRBJ2-5; no definite D call. Trimming stripped 6 bases from V and 5 bases from J, with 10 bases between. Per the germline V gene, CDR1 is MNHNY and CDR2 is SVGAGI (reference sequence). The CDR3 runs to 12 residues. CDR3 residues: CASSLLAETQYF. The CDR3 region has the DNA TGTGCCAGCAGCTTATTGGCGGAGACCCAGTACTTC.

The chain joins TRBV13 to TRBJ2-7; D perhaps matches TRBD1 (6 bases). CDR3 length: 14 amino acids. Trimming took 5 bases from V and 0 from J, leaving 11 bases between them. Germline V gene sequence: CDR1 PRHDT, CDR2 FYEKMQ (reference sequence). Here the CDR3 DNA reads TGTGCCAGCAGCCTAAGGACAGCCTCCTACGAGCAGTACTTC. It specifies CASSLRTASYEQYF. Full variable domain (rest looked up from reference TRBV13 and TRBJ2-7): AAGVIQSPRHLIKEKRETATLKCYPIPRHDTVYWYQQGPGQDPQFLISFYEKMQSDKGSIPDRFSAQQFSDYHSELNMSSLELGDSALYFCASSLRTASYEQYFGPGTRLTVT.

The CDR3 protein is CASSLDGREDQETQYF. Here the CDR3 DNA reads TGTGCCAGCAGCTTAGACGGGCGGGAAGACCAAGAGACCCAGTACTTC. The chain has TRBV7-9 and TRBJ2-5, with TRBD2 as a possible D gene (6 bases). The CDR3 spans 16 residues. CDR1 and CDR2 from the germline V gene are SEHNR and FQNEAQ (reference sequence). The V end was cut by 1 base, the J end by 0 bases, with 12 bases between. The variable domain in full, completed from reference TRBV7-9 and TRBJ2-5, reads DTGVSQNPRHKITKRGQNVTFRCDPISEHNRLYWYRQTLGQGPEFLTYFQNEAQLEKSRLLSDRFSAERPKGSFSTLEIQRTEQGDSAMYLCASSLDGREDQETQYFGPGTRLLVL.

DNA for the CDR3: TGTGCCAGCAGCTTCGGGACTAGCGGGAGCGGAGGCACAGATACGCAGTATTTT. It yields the protein CASSFGTSGSGGTDTQYF. The chain links TRBV5-5 to TRBJ2-3; 14 nucleotides line up with TRBD2. Unmatched junction bases numbered 6, after V lost 2 bases and J lost 1 base. CDR3 length: 18 amino acids. Germline CDR1 is SGHKS and CDR2 is YYEKEE (reference sequence).

The chain employs TRBV10-1 and TRBJ2-1; 8 positions match TRBD2. J gave up 6 bases and V 0 bases, and 1 base lay outside the gene matches. The CDR3 loop spans 14 amino acids. CDR1 and CDR2 from the germline V gene are WNHNN and SYGVQD (reference sequence). Here the CDR3 reads CASSESGLVNEQFF. The CDR3 DNA reads as TGCGCCAGCAGTGAGTCGGGACTAGTCAATGAGCAGTTCTTC.

A few counts support this clone. This chain connects TRBV28 to TRBJ1-5; D unresolved. Germline V gene sequence: CDR1 MDHEN, CDR2 SYDVKM. Between the trimmed V and J ends, which lost 8 bases and 0 bases, there was a span of 14 bases. This CDR3 has 15 amino acids. In DNA form, the CDR3 reads TGTGCCAGCGATAACAGACACTATAGCAATCAGCCCCAGCATTTT. This codes for CASDNRHYSNQPQHF.

The rearrangement links TRBV7-9 to TRBJ1-2; 8 bases map to TRBD1. V lost 5 bases, J lost 4 bases, and 12 bases stayed unmatched. The CDR3 runs to 16 residues. Looked up from germline, CDR1 is SEHNR and CDR2 is FQNEAQ (reference sequence). The CDR3 is CASSHGGDRQVYGYTF. The CDR3 region has the DNA TGTGCCAGCAGCCATGGGGGGGACAGGCAGGTCTATGGCTACACCTTC.